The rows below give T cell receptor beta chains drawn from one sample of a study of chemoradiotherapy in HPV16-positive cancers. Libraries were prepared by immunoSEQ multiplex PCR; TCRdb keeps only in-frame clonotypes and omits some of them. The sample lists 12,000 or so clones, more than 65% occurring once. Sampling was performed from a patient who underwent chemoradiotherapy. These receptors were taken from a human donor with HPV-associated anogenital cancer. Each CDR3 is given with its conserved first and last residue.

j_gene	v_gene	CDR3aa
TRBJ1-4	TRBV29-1	CSVEVTVGSGEKLFF
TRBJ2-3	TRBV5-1	CASKVGDTQYF
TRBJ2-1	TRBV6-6	CASSSRGDYNEQFF
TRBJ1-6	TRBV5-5	CASSLADDVRISPLHF
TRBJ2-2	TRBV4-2	CASSRPDQDTGELFF
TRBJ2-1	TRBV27	CASSLIWLAGDLYNEQFF
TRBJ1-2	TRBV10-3	CAISKKGGEDYGYTF
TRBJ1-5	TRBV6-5	CASSYLAGKQPQHF
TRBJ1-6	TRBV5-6	CASSGPTGGSPLHF
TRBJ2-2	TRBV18	CASSPGTSGGGTGELFF
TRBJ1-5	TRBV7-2	CASSLEAWGSNQPQHF